The next 26 T cell receptor beta chains were all read from a single sample in a study of blood T cells in healthy people across ages (dated by TCRdb to about 2015). The library was generated by 5' RACE. The run used an Illumina HiSeq 2500. The second PCR ran for roughly 7 to 11 cycles and used a J-beta primer mix along with a sample-barcoded 5' primer. TCRdb handled the public reads itself, with Q25 trimming in fastp and clone calling in MiXCR, and kept productive beta chains. Rows with one shared CDR3 protein collapse into an entry with the most common genes and DNA. This sample holds roughly 1.5 million distinct CDR3 sequences; less than 45% were observed only once. Of the sample, roughly 3.7% falls within the top ten clones. The sequenced sample consisted of blood. The receptors shown here come from a woman aged 18-29 years in good health.

This clonotype was detected only a few times. The junction does not match germline at one end; this may be a read error. The chain recombines TRBV7-2 with TRBJ1-2; unclear D gene. The CDR3 is 14 amino acids. The V gene's germline CDR1 is SGHTA and CDR2 FQGNSA. CDR3 coding DNA: TGTGCCAGCGGCTTAAGTCATAGTAACTATGGCTACACCTTC. This codes for CASGLSHSNYGYTF.

Only one count was recorded for this clonotype. The gene calls are TRBV9 and TRBJ2-1; TRBD1 aligns across 8 bases. The assigned J gene may be wrong: the sequence end matches TRBJ2-7 better. The germline V gene has CDR1 SGDLS and CDR2 YYNGEE. CDR3 length: 13 residues. CDR3: CASSSSGGNEQYF. The CDR3 DNA is TGTGCCAGCAGCTCCTCAGGGGGCAATGAGCAGTACTTC.

The genes are TRBV3-1 and TRBJ1-1, with 7 bases matching TRBD1. Trimming removed 2 bases from V and 0 bases from J; junction bases left unmatched: 3. The CDR3 consists of 15 residues. Germline V gene data show CDR1 as LGHDT and CDR2 as YNNKEL (reference sequence). Here the CDR3 reads CASSQKQGLNTEAFF. The CDR3 coding sequence is TGTGCCAGCAGCCAAAAACAGGGGTTGAACACTGAAGCTTTCTTT.

This chain joins TRBV7-9 and TRBJ1-1, with D maybe TRBD1 (5 bases). The V and J ends lost 4 bases and 6 bases respectively, with 15 bases between them. The germline gives CDR1 SEHNR, CDR2 FQNEAQ (reference sequence). This CDR3 is 14 amino acids long. This chain's CDR3 is CASSSGAGLAEAFF. CDR3 DNA sequence: TGTGCCAGCAGCTCTGGGGCGGGTCTCGCTGAAGCTTTCTTT. Looking up the rest from reference TRBV7-9 and TRBJ1-1 gives the full variable domain: DTGVSQNPRHKITKRGQNVTFRCDPISEHNRLYWYRQTLGQGPEFLTYFQNEAQLEKSRLLSDRFSAERPKGSFSTLEIQRTEQGDSAMYLCASSSGAGLAEAFFGQGTRLTVV.

This clonotype came up a few times. V and J are TRBV12-3 or TRBV12-4 and TRBJ1-1; no reliable D call. Trimming cost V 5 bases and J 0 bases, with 16 bases left between them. The length of the CDR3 is 16 residues. As DNA, the CDR3 is TGTGCCAGCAGTCCCGGGAGGAGCTTATTGAACACTGAAGCTTTCTTT. Residues: CASSPGRSLLNTEAFF.

This clonotype was observed at least ten times. The chain couples TRBV24-1 to TRBJ2-1; D gene unclear. Germline lookup yields CDR1 KGHDR and CDR2 SFDVKD. Deletions cut 5 bases from V and 6 bases from J, with 13 bases between. CDR3 length: 14 residues. The CDR3 coding sequence is TGTGCCACCAGTGCCTATTGGGGATCCAATGAGCAGTTCTTC. It is translated as CATSAYWGSNEQFF.

This clonotype was found a few times. The chain has TRBV3-1 and TRBJ2-5, with D perhaps given as TRBD1 or TRBD2 (5 bases each). The J call may be incorrect, as the DNA end agrees better with TRBJ2-7. This CDR3 has 13 residues. CDR1 and CDR2 from the germline V gene are LGHDT and YNNKEL (reference sequence). The CDR3 loop is CASSHLDGAEQYF. In DNA, the CDR3 is TGTGCCAGCAGCCACCTGGACGGGGCCGAGCAGTACTTC.

This clonotype was detected a few times. This sequence joins TRBV6-2 or TRBV6-3 and TRBJ1-1; a weak D match, TRBD1 (5 bases). With 0 bases removed from V and 6 bases from J, the gap between germline ends came to 14 bases. The germline V gene has CDR1 MNHEY and CDR2 SVGEGT. The CDR3 has 15 amino acids. The CDR3 protein is CASSYSGGGTAEAFF. The CDR3 DNA reads as TGTGCCAGCAGTTACTCCGGGGGAGGGACGGCTGAAGCTTTCTTT.

This chain joins TRBV7-2 and TRBJ2-1, with TRBD2 identical over 8 bases. V trimming: 7 bases; J trimming: 2 bases; junction bases outside the gene matches: 16. The CDR3 length is 18 residues. Germline CDR1 SGHTA, CDR2 FQGNSA. CDR3 in amino acids: CASTQLGSGSRTYNEQFF. CDR3 sequence (DNA): TGTGCCAGCACCCAGCTTGGCAGCGGGAGTAGAACCTACAATGAGCAGTTCTTC.

This clonotype was observed a few times. The rearrangement joins TRBV12-3 or TRBV12-4 to TRBJ2-1, with TRBD1 matching over 9 bases. This CDR3 region has 12 residues. Trimming removed 5 bases from V and 10 bases from J; junction bases left unmatched: 3. CDR3 sequence: CASSNRGREQFF. As DNA, the CDR3 is TGTGCCAGCAGTAACAGGGGGCGAGAGCAGTTCTTC.

The CDR3 region has the DNA TGCGCCAGCAGCAGGGAGGTTACAGATACGCAGTATTTT. This gives the protein CASSREVTDTQYF. The chain joins TRBV4-3 to TRBJ2-3; tentatively, D is TRBD2 (6 bases). Trimming took 5 bases from V and 3 from J, leaving 9 bases between them. Germline values: CDR1 LGHNA, CDR2 YSLEER. This CDR3 spans 13 amino acids.

The chain joins TRBV12-3 or TRBV12-4 to TRBJ2-1; 9 bases line up with TRBD2. The CDR3 extends over 20 amino acids. J gave up 10 bases and V 1 base, and 23 bases lay outside the gene matches. CDR3 sequence reads: CASSLVRRGGLAGVSAEQFF. The DNA for the CDR3 is TGTGCCAGCAGTTTAGTCAGGCGGGGGGGATTAGCGGGAGTATCGGCCGAGCAGTTCTTC.

The chain couples TRBV21-1 to TRBJ1-5; the D call in the table, TRBD1, was not verified against the DNA. TRBV21-1 is a recognized pseudogene. The CDR3 sequence is 16 residues long. The CDR3 loop is CASSKDTGGSNQPQHF. The CDR3 region has the DNA TGTGCCAGCAGCAAAGACACGGGGGGAAGCAATCAGCCCCAGCATTTT.

V gene TRBV16 combines with J gene TRBJ2-7, with D possibly being TRBD1 or TRBD2 (6 bases each). Germline CDR1 is KGHSY and CDR2 is FQNENV. The CDR3 covers 16 residues. Trimming removed 2 bases at V and 0 bases at J, with 14 bases between. The DNA of the CDR3 is TGTGCCAGCAGCCAAGGAGGGGGGTCCCTCTCCTACGAGCAGTACGTC. Translating it yields CASSQGGGSLSYEQYV.

The DNA for the CDR3 is TGTGCCAGCAGCTTAGACGGAGTTAGCTCAGATACGCAGTATTTT. It specifies CASSLDGVSSDTQYF. The chain has TRBV11-2 and TRBJ2-3; D call uncertain. The germline gives CDR1 SGHAT, CDR2 FQNNGV. The CDR3 runs 15 residues. Trimming took 0 bases from V and 4 from J, leaving 11 bases between them.

This clonotype was observed a few times. This rearrangement joins TRBV9 to TRBJ2-1; 7 nucleotides agree with TRBD1. This CDR3 region has 14 residues. CDR1 is SGDLS, CDR2 YYNGEE, per germline. The J segment lost 4 bases and the V segment lost 3 bases, leaving 4 bases of the junction unmatched. CDR3 loop: CASSDSTGYNEQFF. CDR3 in DNA: TGTGCCAGCAGCGACTCGACAGGGTACAATGAGCAGTTCTTC.

V usage is TRBV29-1 and J usage is TRBJ2-7, with D perhaps TRBD1 (6 bases). Germline CDR1 is SQVTM and CDR2 is ANQGSEA. The CDR3 contains 15 residues. With 1 base removed from V and 1 base from J, the gap between germline ends came to 14 bases. CDR3 amino acids: CSVEGLTGPSYEQYF. In nucleotides, the CDR3 is TGCAGCGTTGAAGGACTTACAGGGCCGTCCTACGAGCAGTACTTC.

The chain recombines TRBV27 with TRBJ2-3; D could derive from TRBD1 or TRBD2 (5 bases each). V was trimmed by 3 bases and J by 7 bases, leaving 32 bases between them. Germline V gives CDR1 MNHEY, CDR2 SMNVEV (reference sequence). This CDR3 region has 20 residues. Written as DNA, the CDR3 is TGTGCCAGCAGTTTCACGGGGCCGGCATCTGCGGTAGTGCCTTCTAATACGCAGTATTTT. Protein: CASSFTGPASAVVPSNTQYF.

This clonotype was observed a few times. The CDR3 loop reads CASSFGITYQPQHF. DNA of the CDR3: TGTGCCAGCAGTTTTGGGATAACCTATCAGCCCCAGCATTTT. The rearrangement uses TRBV28 and TRBJ1-5; no firm D call. Germline CDR1 and CDR2: MDHEN and SYDVKM. Trimming took 3 bases from V and 5 from J, leaving 11 bases between them. This CDR3 comprises 14 residues.

This clonotype was seen ten or more times. This chain links TRBV29-1 with TRBJ2-3, with a tentative D call TRBD2 (5 bases). The CDR3 totals 13 residues. Germline CDR1 is SQVTM and CDR2 is ANQGSEA. Trimming stripped 4 bases from V and 2 bases from J, with 10 bases between. The CDR3 loop is CSVGGRHTDTQYF. For the CDR3, the DNA is TGCAGCGTTGGAGGGCGGCACACAGATACGCAGTATTTT.

This chain connects TRBV20-1 to TRBJ2-7; D is perhaps TRBD2 (5 bases). This CDR3 is 14 amino acids long. The germline V and J ends were trimmed by 0 bases and 4 bases, with 13 bases remaining between them. The germline V gene has CDR1 DFQATT and CDR2 SNEGSKA (reference sequence). The CDR3, as DNA: TGCAGTGCTAGAGAGAAACCTAGCTCTTACGAGCAGTACTTC. This translates into CSAREKPSSYEQYF.

The chain employs TRBV7-9 and TRBJ2-3, with D perhaps matching TRBD1 (5 bases). Trimming took 3 bases from V and 7 from J, leaving 14 bases between them. Germline loops: CDR1 SEHNR, CDR2 FQNEAQ (reference sequence). The CDR3 runs to 14 residues. The CDR3: CASSLLDTLYTQYF. The CDR3 DNA sequence: TGTGCCAGCAGCTTGCTGGACACCCTTTATACGCAGTATTTT.

This chain uses TRBV12-3 or TRBV12-4 with TRBJ1-1; D gene ambiguous. V was clipped by 5 bases and J by 3 bases, with 13 bases between them. The CDR3 contains 14 residues. CDR3 sequence: CASSATPGYTEAFF. The DNA of the CDR3 is TGTGCCAGCAGTGCGACACCAGGATACACTGAAGCTTTCTTT.

V is TRBV7-2 and J is TRBJ2-6; D gene uncertain. Germline CDR1 and CDR2: SGHTA and FQGNSA. The CDR3 loop spans 19 amino acids. Trimming cost V 5 bases and J 0 bases, with 20 bases left between them. The CDR3 coding sequence is TGTGCCAGCAGCGCGGCCGGGTCCTCCCGTGTCTCTGGGGCCAACGTCCTGACTTTC. Encoded protein: CASSAAGSSRVSGANVLTF.

This chain links TRBV5-1 with TRBJ1-2; the match to TRBD1 covers 8 bases. The germline CDR1 and CDR2 sequences are SGHRS and YFSETQ. CDR3 length equals 15 residues. V dropped 3 bases and J dropped 6; count of bases not matched to a gene: 10. CDR3 nucleotide sequence: TGCGCCAGCAGCTATTCGACAGGGGAGACGGATGGCTACACCTTC. This codes for CASSYSTGETDGYTF.

This rearrangement joins TRBV3-1 to TRBJ2-1; 11 bases align to TRBD1. Per the germline V gene, CDR1 is LGHDT and CDR2 is YNNKEL (reference sequence). The CDR3 length is 15 residues. Trimming took 1 base from V and 7 from J; bases not matched to a gene: 3. This CDR3 is CASSQGDRGLNEQFF. DNA of the CDR3: TGTGCCAGCAGCCAAGGGGACAGGGGGTTAAATGAGCAGTTCTTC.